This entry is about one TCR beta chain. These data come from a study of blood T cell repertoires in COVID-19. Per the germline V gene, CDR1 is SGHRS and CDR2 is YFSETQ. V trimming: 3 bases; J trimming: 1 base; junction bases outside the gene matches: 8. The CDR3 extends over 17 amino acids. In the original workflow: Estimates of nucleated cell counts were drawn from the amplification of reference gene primers. Method: immunoSEQ multiplex PCR; TCRdb's copy keeps in-frame clones and lacks some. Clone size and V and J calls were adopted from that table, with D and trimming inferred from the DNA. Here the sample spans about 250,000 clones, around 80% being singletons.

Sequencing used peripheral blood. The V and J genes are TRBV5-1 and TRBJ2-1, with TRBD2 matching over 9 bases. This clonotype originated in a human donor in a cohort sampled during active COVID-19. The CDR3 sequence: CASSSRVSGRSYNEQFF. The CDR3, as DNA: TGCGCCAGCAGCTCAAGAGTTAGCGGGAGATCCTACAATGAGCAGTTCTTC.